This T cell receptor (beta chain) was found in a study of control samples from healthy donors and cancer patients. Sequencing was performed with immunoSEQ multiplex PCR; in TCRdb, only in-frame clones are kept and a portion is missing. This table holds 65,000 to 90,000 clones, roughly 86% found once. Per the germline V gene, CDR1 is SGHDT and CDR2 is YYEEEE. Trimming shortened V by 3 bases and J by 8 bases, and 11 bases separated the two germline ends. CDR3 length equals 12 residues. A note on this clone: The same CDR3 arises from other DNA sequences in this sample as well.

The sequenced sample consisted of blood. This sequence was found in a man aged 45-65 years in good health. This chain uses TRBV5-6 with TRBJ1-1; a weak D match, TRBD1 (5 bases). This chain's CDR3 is CASSSWGTEAFF. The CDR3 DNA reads TGTGCCAGCAGCTCATGGGGGACCGAAGCTTTCTTT. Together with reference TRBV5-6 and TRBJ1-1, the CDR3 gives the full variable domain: DAGVTQSPTHLIKTRGQQVTLRCSPKSGHDTVSWYQQALGQGPQFIFQYYEEEERQRGNFPDRFSGHQFPNYSSELNVNALLLGDSALYLCASSSWGTEAFFGQGTRLTVV.